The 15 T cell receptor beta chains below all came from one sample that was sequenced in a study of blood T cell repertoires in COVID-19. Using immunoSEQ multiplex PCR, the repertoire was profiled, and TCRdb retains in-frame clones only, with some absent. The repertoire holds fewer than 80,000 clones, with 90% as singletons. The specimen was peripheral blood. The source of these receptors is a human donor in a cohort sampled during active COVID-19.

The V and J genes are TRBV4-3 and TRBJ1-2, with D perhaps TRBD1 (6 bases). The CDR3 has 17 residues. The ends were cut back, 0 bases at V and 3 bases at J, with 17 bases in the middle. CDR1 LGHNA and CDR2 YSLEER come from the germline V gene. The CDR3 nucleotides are TGCGCCAGCAGCCAAGATTCTCCCAGGGGTTTAGACTATGGCTACACCTTC. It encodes CASSQDSPRGLDYGYTF.

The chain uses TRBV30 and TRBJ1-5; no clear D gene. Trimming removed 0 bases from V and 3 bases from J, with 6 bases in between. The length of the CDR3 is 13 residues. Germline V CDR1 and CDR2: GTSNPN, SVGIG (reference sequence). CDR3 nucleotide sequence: TGTGCCTGGAGTGTACGGGACAATCAGCCCCAGCATTTT. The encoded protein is CAWSVRDNQPQHF. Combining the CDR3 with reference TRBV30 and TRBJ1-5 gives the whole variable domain SQTIHQWPATLVQPVGSPLSLECTVEGTSNPNLYWYRQAAGRGLQLLFYSVGIGQISSEVPQNLSASRPQDRQFILSSKKLLLSDSGFYLCAWSVRDNQPQHFGDGTRLSIL.

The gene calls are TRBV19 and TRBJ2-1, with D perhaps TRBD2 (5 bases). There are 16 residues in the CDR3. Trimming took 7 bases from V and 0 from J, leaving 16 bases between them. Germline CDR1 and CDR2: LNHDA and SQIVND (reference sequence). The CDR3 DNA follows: TGTGCCAGTACCCCTCGGCGGGCCAGCTCCTACAATGAGCAGTTCTTC. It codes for CASTPRRASSYNEQFF.

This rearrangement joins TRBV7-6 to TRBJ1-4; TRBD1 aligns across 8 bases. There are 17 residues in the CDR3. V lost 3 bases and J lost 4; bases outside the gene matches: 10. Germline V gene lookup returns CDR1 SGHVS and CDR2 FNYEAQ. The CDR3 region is CASSFDLTGGGNEKLFF. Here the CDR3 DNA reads TGTGCCAGCAGCTTCGATCTCACAGGGGGGGGTAATGAAAAACTGTTTTTT.

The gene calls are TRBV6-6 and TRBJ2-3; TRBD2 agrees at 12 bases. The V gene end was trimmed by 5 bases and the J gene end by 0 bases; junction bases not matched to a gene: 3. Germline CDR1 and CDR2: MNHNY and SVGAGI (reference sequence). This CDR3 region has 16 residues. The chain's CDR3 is CASSPLAGGSTDTQYF. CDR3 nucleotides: TGTGCCAGCAGTCCCCTAGCGGGAGGGAGCACAGATACGCAGTATTTT.

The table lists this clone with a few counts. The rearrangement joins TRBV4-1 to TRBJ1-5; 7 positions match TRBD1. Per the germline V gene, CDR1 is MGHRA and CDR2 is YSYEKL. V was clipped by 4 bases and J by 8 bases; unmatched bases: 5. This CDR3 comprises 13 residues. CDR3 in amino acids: CASSLGTVEPQHF. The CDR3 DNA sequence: TGCGCCAGCAGCCTGGGGACAGTAGAGCCCCAGCATTTT.

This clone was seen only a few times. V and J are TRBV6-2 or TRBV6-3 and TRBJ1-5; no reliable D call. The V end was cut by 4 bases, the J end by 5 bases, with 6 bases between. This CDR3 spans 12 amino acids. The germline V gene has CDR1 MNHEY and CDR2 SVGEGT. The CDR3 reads CASSWEDQPQHF. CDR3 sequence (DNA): TGTGCCAGCAGTTGGGAGGATCAGCCCCAGCATTTT.

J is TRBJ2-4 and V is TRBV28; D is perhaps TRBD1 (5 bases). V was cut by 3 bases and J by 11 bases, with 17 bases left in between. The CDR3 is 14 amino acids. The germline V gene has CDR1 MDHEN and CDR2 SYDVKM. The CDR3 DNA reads TGTGCCAGCAGTTTTGGGTCAGGGTTGGATTTTCAGTACTTC. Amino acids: CASSFGSGLDFQYF.

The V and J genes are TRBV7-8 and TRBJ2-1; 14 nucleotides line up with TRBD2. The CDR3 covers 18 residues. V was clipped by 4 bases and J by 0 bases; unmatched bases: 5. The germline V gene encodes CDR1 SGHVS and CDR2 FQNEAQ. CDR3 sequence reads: CASSWTSGRLSSYNEQFF. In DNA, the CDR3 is TGTGCCAGCAGCTGGACTAGCGGGAGGCTGAGCTCCTACAATGAGCAGTTCTTC.

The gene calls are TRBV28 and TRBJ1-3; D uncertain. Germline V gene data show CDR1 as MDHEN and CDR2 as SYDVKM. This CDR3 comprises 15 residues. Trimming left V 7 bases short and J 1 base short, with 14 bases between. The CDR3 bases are TGTGCCAGCAAGCGGGGAGCTTTTTCTGGAAACACCATATATTTT. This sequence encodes CASKRGAFSGNTIYF. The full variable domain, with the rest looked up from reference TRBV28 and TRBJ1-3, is DVKVTQSSRYLVKRTGEKVFLECVQDMDHENMFWYRQDPGLGLRLIYFSYDVKMKEKGDIPEGYSVSREKKERFSLILESASTNQTSMYLCASKRGAFSGNTIYFGEGSWLTVV.

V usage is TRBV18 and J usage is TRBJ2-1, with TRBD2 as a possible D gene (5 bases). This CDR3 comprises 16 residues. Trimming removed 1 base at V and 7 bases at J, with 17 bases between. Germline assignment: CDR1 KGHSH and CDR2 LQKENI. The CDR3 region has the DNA TGTGCCAGCTCACCACTTATACTAGGTAATGGGAATGAGCAGTTCTTC. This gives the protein CASSPLILGNGNEQFF.

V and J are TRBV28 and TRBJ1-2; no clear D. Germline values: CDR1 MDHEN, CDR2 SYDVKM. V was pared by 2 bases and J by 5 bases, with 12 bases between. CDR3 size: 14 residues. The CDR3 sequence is CASSLQNGFYGYTF. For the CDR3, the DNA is TGTGCCAGCAGTTTACAGAATGGTTTTTATGGCTACACCTTC.

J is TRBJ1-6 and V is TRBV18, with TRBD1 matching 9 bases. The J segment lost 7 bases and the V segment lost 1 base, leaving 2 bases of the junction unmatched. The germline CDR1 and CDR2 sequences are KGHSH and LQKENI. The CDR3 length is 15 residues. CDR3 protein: CASSPRTGDNSPLHF. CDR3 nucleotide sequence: TGTGCCAGCTCACCACGGACAGGGGACAATTCACCCCTCCACTTT.

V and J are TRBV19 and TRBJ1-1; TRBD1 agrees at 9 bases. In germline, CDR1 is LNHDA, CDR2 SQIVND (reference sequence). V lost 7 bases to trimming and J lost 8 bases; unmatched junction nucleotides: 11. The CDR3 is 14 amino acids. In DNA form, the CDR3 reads TGTGCCAGTAATACGGGACAGGGATTTAGCGAAGCTTTCTTT. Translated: CASNTGQGFSEAFF.

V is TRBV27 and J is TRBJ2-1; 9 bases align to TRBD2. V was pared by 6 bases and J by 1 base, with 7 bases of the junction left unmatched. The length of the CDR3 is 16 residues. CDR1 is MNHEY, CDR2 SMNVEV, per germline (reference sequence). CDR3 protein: CASRTLREGSYNEQFF. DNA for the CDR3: TGTGCCAGCAGAACGTTGCGGGAGGGGTCCTACAATGAGCAGTTCTTC.